This TCR beta chain was profiled in a study of blood T cells in healthy people across ages. Germline CDR1 is MNHEY and CDR2 is SVGAGI. V lost 4 bases and J lost 8; bases outside the gene matches: 21. This CDR3 contains 18 residues. Using a J-beta primer mix together with a sample-barcoded 5' primer, a second PCR was run for roughly 6 to 11 cycles. TCRdb independently ran MiXCR on the 5' RACE reads; one entry per CDR3 protein. Seen here are about 1.4 million distinct CDR3 sequences, approximately 63% observed once, and the top ten hold 6.5% to 8.5%. This clonotype was counted only a few times. The chain couples TRBV6-5 to TRBJ2-3; 7 bases match TRBD2. The TCR was taken from a young man in good health. What was sequenced was blood. CDR3 DNA sequence: TGTGCCAGCAGTTCCTCCCCCCCTACGGGGGGTCCAGGAGGTACGCAGTATTTT. Translating gives CASSSSPPTGGPGGTQYF.